This paragraph reports one T cell receptor beta chain. The sample originates from a study of blood T cell repertoires in COVID-19. At the level of the study: Some COVID-19 samples were acute and others convalescent; all came from the United States, Italy and Spain.

Authors' data handling: How many nucleated cells were present was estimated from reference gene primer amplification. Clones were read by immunoSEQ multiplex PCR, and TCRdb kept only the in-frame ones, dropping some. That table furnishes V, J and clone size, whereas the DNA furnished D and trimming. The data show 120,000 or so clones, roughly 85% seen once. This CDR3 has 12 residues. CDR1 is MNHEY and CDR2 is SVGAGI in the germline V gene. V shed 6 bases and J 8 bases; nucleotides not matched to a gene: 4. The sequence came from a man older than 75 with active or convalescent COVID-19. The sample taken for sequencing was peripheral blood. V usage is TRBV6-5 and J usage is TRBJ2-1; 7 bases are a match to TRBD1. CDR3 nucleotides: TGTGCCAGCAGGGATGACAGGGATGAGCAGTTCTTC. This encodes CASRDDRDEQFF.